The 10 T cell receptor beta chains below come from one sample, sequenced in a study of cytomegalovirus exposure and HLA in healthy donors. The PCR contained 60 Vbeta and 13 Jbeta primers. The assay was immunoSEQ multiplex PCR, and TCRdb's table has in-frame clones only and misses some. The repertoire holds 91,000 or so clones, with over 75% as singletons. The sequenced material came from PBMCs. The receptors originated from a man aged 30 to 45 in good health and CMV-seropositive.

The chain recombines TRBV19 with TRBJ2-3, with TRBD1 as a possible D gene (5 bases). Germline assignment: CDR1 LNHDA and CDR2 SQIVND (reference sequence). V lost 3 bases and J lost 3, with 13 bases in between. There are 15 residues in the CDR3. The CDR3 is CASSMGQGRTDTQYF. In nucleotides, the CDR3 is TGTGCCAGTAGTATGGGGCAGGGAAGGACAGATACGCAGTATTTT. Based on the CDR3 plus reference TRBV19 and TRBJ2-3, the full variable domain is DGGITQSPKYLFRKEGQNVTLSCEQNLNHDAMYWYRQDPGQGLRLIYYSQIVNDFQKGDIAEGYSVSREKKESFPLTVTSAQKNPTAFYLCASSMGQGRTDTQYFGPGTRLTVL.

The chain joins TRBV10-3 to TRBJ1-2; unclear D gene. CDR3 length equals 15 residues. Trimming pared 2 bases from V and 0 bases from J, leaving 10 bases between. Germline V gene sequence: CDR1 ENHRY, CDR2 SYGVKD. CDR3 sequence: CAISESGRPNYGYTF. Written as DNA, the CDR3 is TGTGCCATCAGTGAGAGTGGCAGGCCTAACTATGGCTACACCTTC.

This chain joins TRBV5-1 and TRBJ1-1, with 8 bases fitting TRBD1. This CDR3 is built from 17 residues. Per germline, CDR1 SGHRS and CDR2 YFSETQ. The trim removed 0 bases at V and 1 base at J, leaving 8 bases unmatched. CDR3 loop: CASSLEGQGVGNTEAFF. CDR3 nucleotides: TGCGCCAGCAGCTTGGAAGGACAGGGAGTAGGGAACACTGAAGCTTTCTTT.

This sequence joins TRBV9 and TRBJ1-2, with 9 bases that match TRBD1. Trimming removed 2 bases from V and 6 bases from J; junction bases left unmatched: 8. The CDR3 spans 15 residues. Germline V gives CDR1 SGDLS, CDR2 YYNGEE. CDR3 in amino acids: CASSVNRDRADGYTF. CDR3 in DNA: TGTGCCAGCAGCGTGAATAGGGACAGGGCTGATGGCTACACCTTC.

The chain uses TRBV7-2 and TRBJ2-1, with 9 bases aligning to TRBD2. CDR1 is SGHTA and CDR2 is FQGNSA in the germline V gene. The CDR3 is 15 amino acids. Trimming cost V 1 base and J 9 bases; bases outside gene matches: 7. This chain's CDR3 is CASSLGVAGAGEQFF. The CDR3 DNA sequence: TGTGCCAGCAGCTTAGGAGTAGCGGGGGCGGGTGAGCAGTTCTTC.

This clone came up a few times. The chain couples TRBV12-2 to TRBJ1-2; whether TRBD1, the table's D call, matches the DNA was not checked. TRBV12-2 is flagged as a pseudogene. The CDR3 sequence is 18 residues long. CDR3 residues: CASRLEFEEGAHPYGYTF. CDR3 coding DNA: TGTGCAAGTCGCTTAGAATTCGAGGAGGGGGCGCATCCCTATGGCTACACCTTC.

This chain connects TRBV18 to TRBJ1-2; D possibly corresponds to TRBD1 (6 bases). The CDR3 is 13 amino acids. In germline, CDR1 is KGHSH, CDR2 LQKENI. V was shortened by 6 bases and J by 7 bases, with 15 bases between the two germline ends. The CDR3 DNA reads as TGTGCCAGCTCCCATGACAGGAACGGTGGCTACACCTTC. Translated: CASSHDRNGGYTF.

The chain employs TRBV7-2 and TRBJ1-2; D is uncertain. The CDR3 sequence is 12 residues long. Germline V gene sequence: CDR1 SGHTA, CDR2 FQGNSA. The V and J ends lost 7 bases and 5 bases respectively, with 11 bases between them. The CDR3 DNA reads as TGTGCCAGCACCCTCAGTGATTATGGCTACACCTTC. Translation gives CASTLSDYGYTF.

This chain joins TRBV28 and TRBJ1-2; the match to TRBD1 covers 7 bases. There are 12 residues in the CDR3. The junction had 4 bases not matched to a gene; V was cut back by 8 bases and J by 4 bases. Per germline, CDR1 MDHEN and CDR2 SYDVKM. CDR3: CASGNRGYGYTF. CDR3 DNA sequence: TGTGCCAGCGGAAACAGGGGCTATGGCTACACCTTC.

The rearrangement uses TRBV11-1 and TRBJ2-7; maybe TRBD1 (5 bases). The ends were cut back, 5 bases at V and 0 bases at J, with 11 bases in the middle. CDR1 SGHAT and CDR2 FQDESV come from the germline V gene (reference sequence). The CDR3 spans 14 residues. CDR3 sequence: CASSLDRVSYEQYF. CDR3 sequence (DNA): TGTGCCAGCAGCCTCGACAGAGTCTCCTACGAGCAGTACTTC.